This T cell receptor beta chain was captured by sequencing in a study of cytomegalovirus exposure and HLA in healthy donors. On the study more broadly: From HLA-typed donors, an early data release held 70 million to 95 million unique TCRs. Study-level results: As a later analysis showed, a missense DCLRE1C variant was linked to trimming of TCR beta V- and J-genes. Data from an earlier analysis indicated that most TCR beta V segments were productive either about 90% or about 30% of the time.

In the case of this clone: Its antigen is undetermined.

The CDR3 runs to 17 residues. V was clipped by 1 base and J by 8 bases, with 20 bases between them. CDR1 LGHNT and CDR2 FRNRAP come from the germline V gene. The primer mix had 60 Vbeta and 13 Jbeta primers. Sequenced by immunoSEQ multiplex PCR; TCRdb stores in-frame clones only, minus some. Of approximately 99,000 clones in the sample, 79% are singletons; the top ten hold around 3%. The sequence was obtained from a male donor in good health and CMV-seropositive. The sample comprised PBMCs. V usage is TRBV12-5 and J usage is TRBJ1-4; possible D gene TRBD1, 6 bases. This chain's CDR3 is CASGLATLQGRLEKLFF. The CDR3 nucleotides read TGTGCTAGTGGTTTGGCGACCCTACAGGGTCGGCTGGAAAAACTGTTTTTT.